This TCR beta chain was observed in a study of blood T cell repertoires in COVID-19. Across the study: PBMCs, B-cell-depleted T cells, or T cells provided the cDNA or gDNA that made up the material.

Authors' data handling: Amplification from reference gene primers served as the basis for estimated nucleated cell counts. Clones were sequenced by immunoSEQ multiplex PCR, and TCRdb holds only the in-frame ones, with some missing. The V and J calls and the clone size are those of that table, but D and trimming were determined from the DNA. The repertoire holds 110,000 or so clones, with about nine tenths as singletons. The germline gives CDR1 MNHEY, CDR2 SVGEGT. J lost 7 bases, V lost 2 bases, and 10 bases had no gene match. This CDR3 contains 17 residues. The receptor was isolated from a human donor in a cohort sampled during active COVID-19. The rearrangement joins TRBV6-2 or TRBV6-3 to TRBJ1-5, with 11 bases identical to TRBD1. The sequenced sample was peripheral blood. This chain's CDR3 is CASSYPLGQGDGQPQHF. In DNA, the CDR3 is TGTGCCAGCAGTTACCCCCTGGGACAGGGGGACGGGCAGCCCCAGCATTTT.